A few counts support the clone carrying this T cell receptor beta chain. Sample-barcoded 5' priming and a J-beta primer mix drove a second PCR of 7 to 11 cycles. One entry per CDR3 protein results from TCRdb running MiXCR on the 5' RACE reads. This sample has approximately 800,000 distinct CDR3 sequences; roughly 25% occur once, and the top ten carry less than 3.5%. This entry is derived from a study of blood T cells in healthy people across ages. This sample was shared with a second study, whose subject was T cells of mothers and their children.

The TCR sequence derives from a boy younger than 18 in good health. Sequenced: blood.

CDR3 protein: CASSPTGDVEFF. The CDR3 nucleotides read TGTGCCAGCAGCCCGACGGGTGATGTGGAGTTCTTC. The V gene is TRBV14, the J gene TRBJ2-1, with no clear D. The CDR3 consists of 12 residues. Germline V lookup: CDR1 SGHDN, CDR2 FVKESK. The V and J ends lost 4 bases and 14 bases respectively, with 15 bases between them.